This T cell receptor (beta chain) was obtained from a study of blood T cell repertoires in COVID-19. Some clones are missing from TCRdb's copy, which holds only in-frame ones; the method was immunoSEQ multiplex PCR. The sample yields approximately 100,000 clones, approximately 79% seen once. This clone has more than one count but fewer than ten. The V gene lost 2 bases and the J gene lost 7 bases, with 14 bases spanning the gap. Germline V gene sequence: CDR1 MNHEY, CDR2 SVGAGI. This CDR3 comprises 14 residues. V gene TRBV6-5 combines with J gene TRBJ1-2; D is perhaps TRBD1 (5 bases). The receptor was isolated from a man aged 65 to 85 with active or convalescent COVID-19. What was sequenced was peripheral blood. CDR3 residues: CASSYGDRSSGYTF. CDR3 in DNA: TGTGCCAGCAGTTACGGAGACAGATCCTCTGGCTACACCTTC.